The clone carrying this T cell receptor (beta chain) showed up just a few times. The data stem from a study of blood T cell repertoires in COVID-19. Study-level information: The samples span acute and convalescent COVID-19 from the United States, Italy and Spain. T cells, B-cell-depleted T cells, or PBMCs provided the cDNA or gDNA that served as material.

The authors' processing: Reference gene primer amplification in the assay estimated nucleated cell counts. TCRdb's table, derived via immunoSEQ multiplex PCR, lists solely in-frame clones and lacks some. The V and J calls and clone size are taken from that table; D and trimming were inferred from the DNA. The data contain tens of thousands of clones, 85% to 90% of them singletons. In germline, CDR1 is SNHLY, CDR2 FYNNEI. The CDR3 length is 18 residues. V lost 9 bases and J lost 5, with 26 bases in between. The V call is TRBV2, the J call TRBJ1-6, with a tentative D call TRBD1 (5 bases). Sequencing input: peripheral blood. The sequence was obtained from a middle-aged man with acute or convalescent COVID-19. This CDR3 reads CASLRNGGGGLHNSPLHF. CDR3 in DNA: TGTGCCAGTCTCAGAAACGGGGGGGGAGGACTCCATAATTCACCCCTCCACTTT.